This T cell receptor beta chain originates from a study of tumor-infiltrating lymphocytes in localized non-small cell lung cancer (dated by TCRdb to the early 2020s). Notes on the research overall: The cohort covered several histologies, both smokers and never-smokers, and patients whose samples were collected after neoadjuvant chemotherapy. A total of 55 or so patients were included in the paired tumor versus uninvolved lung comparison of immunoSEQ T-cell fraction. The overall ICON cohort comprised around 150 surgical patients with localized non-small cell lung cancer whose tumors were resected. TCR sequencing was one of several integrated assays, alongside flow cytometry, multiplex immunofluorescence, RNA-seq, exome sequencing and proteomics, applied to the same patients. From each patient came resected tumor tissue plus uninvolved lung tissue from that same patient, and the uninvolved lung tissue was described as non-adjacent to the tumor. The full study reports these points: Consistent with immunofluorescence CD3 counts, TCRbeta sequencing supported greater T cell infiltration in tumors than in uninvolved lung tissue. Recurrence-free survival showed no association with tumor T-cell fraction measured by TCR sequencing (p = 0.61). The TCR-derived T-cell fraction showed no difference between the flow cytometry-defined immunotypes IM1 (good prognosis) and IM2 (poor prognosis). Assay coverage varied across patients depending on available tissue quantity, so only a subset of the cohort had TCR sequencing. Because different assays used different pieces of the same tissue, technical variation could not be distinguished from intratumor heterogeneity.

The T-cell fraction in tumor and uninvolved lung tissue was provided by TCR sequencing with the immunoSEQ assay. On the study's bioinformatics: In the survival analysis, patients were divided into a high T-cell fraction group (upper tertile) and a low T-cell fraction group (lower two tertiles), and the two groups were compared using a log-rank test. A signed-rank test was used to test differences in T-cell fraction between paired tumor and uninvolved lung samples. Entries here come from immuneACCESS through TCRdb and include only in-frame sequences with V and J called. Some clones fail to appear in such tables; in the studies checked, an unresolved V gene covers under half of the shortfall, and the cause of the remainder is unknown. From that table come the V and J calls and clone size; the DNA was used to work out D and trimming. The sample data list tens of thousands of clones, and 75% to 90% of these were observed just once. The top ten clonotypes cover under 2.5% of the sample.

ICON enrollment began in 2016, and the last patient was enrolled in late 2018. From a subcohort of 75 to 90 patients, fresh tumor and matched uninvolved tissue were collected for in-depth immune analyses, including TCR sequencing. DNA for TCR sequencing was isolated from bulk tissue, and no cell sorting was done. From a lookup of the germline V gene, CDR1 and CDR2 are SGDLS and YYNGEE. Its CDR3 holds 15 amino acids, cysteine through phenylalanine. CDR3 DNA is the only sequence kept; it has 45 bases, read in frame from the first base. Deletion took 0 bases off V and 7 bases off J, with a span of 11 bases between the germline ends. A note on this clone: It has no known antigen specificity. No base quality values were provided; no much bigger clone lies one nucleotide off.

The source is a human donor with non-small cell lung cancer. This sequence uses TRBV9 and TRBJ1-6; TRBD1 could be the D gene, as 6 bases match. Sequenced material: lung tumor tissue. The CDR3 corresponds to CASSVGTGWNSPLHF. The bases read TGTGCCAGCAGCGTAGGCACAGGGTGGAATTCACCCCTCCACTTT.